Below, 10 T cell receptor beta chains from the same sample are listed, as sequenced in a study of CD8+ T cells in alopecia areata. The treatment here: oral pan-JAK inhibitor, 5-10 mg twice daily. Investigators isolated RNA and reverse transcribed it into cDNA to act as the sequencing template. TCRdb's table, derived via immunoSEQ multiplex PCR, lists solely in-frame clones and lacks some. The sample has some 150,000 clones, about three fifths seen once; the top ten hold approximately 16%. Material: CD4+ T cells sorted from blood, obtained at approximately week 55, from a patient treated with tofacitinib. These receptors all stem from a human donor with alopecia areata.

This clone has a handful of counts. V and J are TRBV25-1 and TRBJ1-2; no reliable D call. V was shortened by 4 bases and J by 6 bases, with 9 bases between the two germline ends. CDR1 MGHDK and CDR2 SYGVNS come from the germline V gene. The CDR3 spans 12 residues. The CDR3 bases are TGTGCCAGCAGTGTCCCGGGTAATGGCTACACCTTC. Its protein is CASSVPGNGYTF.

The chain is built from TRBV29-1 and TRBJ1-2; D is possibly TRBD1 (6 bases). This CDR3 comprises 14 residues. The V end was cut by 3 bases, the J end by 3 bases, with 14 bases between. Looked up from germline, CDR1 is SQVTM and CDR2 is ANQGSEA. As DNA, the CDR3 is TGCAGCGTTGATAGGTCAGGGGAAGACTATGGCTACACCTTC. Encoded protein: CSVDRSGEDYGYTF.

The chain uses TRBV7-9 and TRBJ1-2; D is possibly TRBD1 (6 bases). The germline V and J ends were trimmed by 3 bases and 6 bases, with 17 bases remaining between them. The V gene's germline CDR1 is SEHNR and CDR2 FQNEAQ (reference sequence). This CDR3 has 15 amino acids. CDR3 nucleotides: TGTGCCAGCAGCTTCCTACAGGGCTCTCCTGATGGCTACACCTTC. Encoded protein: CASSFLQGSPDGYTF.

CDR3 bases: TGTGCCAGCAGCTTCCGGGGAGGAAGGGAGACCCAGTACTTC. It encodes CASSFRGGRETQYF. V is TRBV5-4 and J is TRBJ2-5, with a weak D call TRBD2 (6 bases). Germline assignment: CDR1 SGHNT and CDR2 YYREEE (reference sequence). Between the trimmed V and J ends, which lost 2 bases and 5 bases, there was a span of 13 bases. The CDR3 runs 14 residues.

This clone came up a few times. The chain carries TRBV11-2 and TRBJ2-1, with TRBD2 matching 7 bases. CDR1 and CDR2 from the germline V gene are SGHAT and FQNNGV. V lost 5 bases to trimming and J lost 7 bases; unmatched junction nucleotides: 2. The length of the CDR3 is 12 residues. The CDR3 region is CASSPAGNEQFF. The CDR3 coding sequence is TGTGCCAGCAGCCCAGCGGGGAATGAGCAGTTCTTC.

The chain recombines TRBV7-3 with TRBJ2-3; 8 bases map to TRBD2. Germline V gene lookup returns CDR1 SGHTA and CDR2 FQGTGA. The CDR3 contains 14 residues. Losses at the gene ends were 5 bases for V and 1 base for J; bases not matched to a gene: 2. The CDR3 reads CASSLSGGTDTQYF. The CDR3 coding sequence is TGTGCCAGCAGCCTTAGCGGGGGCACAGATACGCAGTATTTT.

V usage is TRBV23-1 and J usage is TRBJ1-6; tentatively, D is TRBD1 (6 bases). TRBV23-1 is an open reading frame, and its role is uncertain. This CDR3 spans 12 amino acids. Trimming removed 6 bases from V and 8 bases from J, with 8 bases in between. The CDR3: CASSPGDSPLHF. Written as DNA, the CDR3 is TGCGCCAGCAGCCCAGGGGATTCACCCCTCCACTTT.

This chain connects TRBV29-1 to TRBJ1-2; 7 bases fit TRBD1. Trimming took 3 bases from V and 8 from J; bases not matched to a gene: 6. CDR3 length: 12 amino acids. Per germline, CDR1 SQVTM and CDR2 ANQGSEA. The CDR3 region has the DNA TGCAGCGTTGACCGGACAGGAGCAGGCTACACCTTC. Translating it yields CSVDRTGAGYTF.

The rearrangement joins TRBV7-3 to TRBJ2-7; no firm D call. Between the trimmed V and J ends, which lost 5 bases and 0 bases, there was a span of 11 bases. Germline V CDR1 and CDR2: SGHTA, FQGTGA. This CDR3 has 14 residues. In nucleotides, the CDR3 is TGTGCCAGCAGCCCATCTAGTAACTCCTACGAGCAGTACTTC. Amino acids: CASSPSSNSYEQYF.

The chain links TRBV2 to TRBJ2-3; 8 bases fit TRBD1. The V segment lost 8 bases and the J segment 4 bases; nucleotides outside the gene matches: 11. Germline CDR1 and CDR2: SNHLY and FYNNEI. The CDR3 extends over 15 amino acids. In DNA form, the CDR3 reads TGTGCCAGCCGCCTCGGACAGGGTTACGCAGATACGCAGTATTTT. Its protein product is CASRLGQGYADTQYF.